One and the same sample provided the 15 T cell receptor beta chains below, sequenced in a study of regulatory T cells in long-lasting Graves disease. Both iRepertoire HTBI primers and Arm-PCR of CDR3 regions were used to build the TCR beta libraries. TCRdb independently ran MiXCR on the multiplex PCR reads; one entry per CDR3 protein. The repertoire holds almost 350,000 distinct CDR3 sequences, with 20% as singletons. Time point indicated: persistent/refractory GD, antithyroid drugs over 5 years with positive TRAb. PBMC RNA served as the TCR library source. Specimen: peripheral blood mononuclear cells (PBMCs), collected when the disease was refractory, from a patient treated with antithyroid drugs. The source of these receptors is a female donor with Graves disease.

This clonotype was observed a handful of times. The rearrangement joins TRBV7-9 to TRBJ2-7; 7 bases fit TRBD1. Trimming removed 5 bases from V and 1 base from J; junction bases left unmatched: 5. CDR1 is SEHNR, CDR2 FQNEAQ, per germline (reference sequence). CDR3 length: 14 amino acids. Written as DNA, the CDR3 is TGTGCCAGCAGCAAGGGACAGTTGTCCTACGAGCAGTACTTC. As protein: CASSKGQLSYEQYF.

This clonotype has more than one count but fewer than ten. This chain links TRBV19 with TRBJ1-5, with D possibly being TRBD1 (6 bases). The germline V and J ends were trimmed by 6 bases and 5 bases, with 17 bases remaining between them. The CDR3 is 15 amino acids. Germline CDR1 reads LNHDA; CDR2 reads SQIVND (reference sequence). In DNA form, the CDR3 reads TGTGCCAGTAGGCGAGGAGACAGGACTTATCAGCCCCAGCATTTT. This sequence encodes CASRRGDRTYQPQHF.

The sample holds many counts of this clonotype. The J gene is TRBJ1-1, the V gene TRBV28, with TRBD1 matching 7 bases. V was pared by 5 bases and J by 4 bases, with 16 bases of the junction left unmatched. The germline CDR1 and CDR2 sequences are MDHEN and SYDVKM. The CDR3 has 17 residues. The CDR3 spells CASSPGTVKLWGTEAFF. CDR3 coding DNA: TGTGCCAGCAGTCCTGGGACAGTCAAGCTATGGGGCACTGAAGCTTTCTTT.

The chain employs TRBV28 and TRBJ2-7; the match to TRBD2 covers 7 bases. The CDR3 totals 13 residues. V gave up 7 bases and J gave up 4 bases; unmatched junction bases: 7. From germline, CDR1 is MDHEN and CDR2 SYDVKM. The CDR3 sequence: CASTLGGDYEQYF. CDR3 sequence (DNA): TGTGCCAGCACCCTTGGGGGGGATTACGAGCAGTACTTC.

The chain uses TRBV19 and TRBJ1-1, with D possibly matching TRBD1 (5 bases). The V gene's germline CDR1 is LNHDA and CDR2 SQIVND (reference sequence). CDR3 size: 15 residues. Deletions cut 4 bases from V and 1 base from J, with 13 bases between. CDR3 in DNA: TGTGCCAGTAGTACGAGGGGACCGGCGAACACTGAAGCTTTCTTT. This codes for CASSTRGPANTEAFF.

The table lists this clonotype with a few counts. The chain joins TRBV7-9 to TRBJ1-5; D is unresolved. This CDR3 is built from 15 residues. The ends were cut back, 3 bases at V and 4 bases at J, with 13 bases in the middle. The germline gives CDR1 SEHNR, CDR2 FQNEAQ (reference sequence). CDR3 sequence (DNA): TGTGCCAGCAGCTTTGGTTCAGAGTCAAATCAGCCCCAGCATTTT. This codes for CASSFGSESNQPQHF.

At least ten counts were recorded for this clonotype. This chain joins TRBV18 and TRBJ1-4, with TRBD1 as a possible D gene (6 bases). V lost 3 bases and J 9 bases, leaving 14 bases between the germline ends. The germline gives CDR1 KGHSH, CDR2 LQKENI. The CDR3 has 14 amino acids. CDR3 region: CASSPPRGTKKLFF. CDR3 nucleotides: TGTGCCAGCTCACCGCCTAGGGGGACGAAAAAACTGTTTTTT.

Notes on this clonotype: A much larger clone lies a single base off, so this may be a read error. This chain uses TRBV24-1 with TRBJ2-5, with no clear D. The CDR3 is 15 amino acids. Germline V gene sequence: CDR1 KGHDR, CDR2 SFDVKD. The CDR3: CAASDPGPNQETQYF. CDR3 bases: TGTGCCGCCAGTGACCCTGGACCTAACCAAGAGACCCAGTACTTC.

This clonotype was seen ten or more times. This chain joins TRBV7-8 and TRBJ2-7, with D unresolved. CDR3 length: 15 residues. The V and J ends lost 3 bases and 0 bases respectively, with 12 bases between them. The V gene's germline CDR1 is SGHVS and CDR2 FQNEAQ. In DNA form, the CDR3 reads TGTGCCAGCAGCTTCGTTTATGATAGCTCCTACGAGCAGTACTTC. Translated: CASSFVYDSSYEQYF.

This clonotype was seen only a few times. The CDR3 DNA reads as TGTGCCAGCAGCTTCCGTCCGGACACTGAAGCTTTCTTT. It specifies CASSFRPDTEAFF. The genes are TRBV7-3 and TRBJ1-1; D gene ambiguous. The CDR3 covers 13 residues. V was clipped by 3 bases and J by 3 bases, with 8 bases between them. From germline, CDR1 is SGHTA and CDR2 FQGTGA.

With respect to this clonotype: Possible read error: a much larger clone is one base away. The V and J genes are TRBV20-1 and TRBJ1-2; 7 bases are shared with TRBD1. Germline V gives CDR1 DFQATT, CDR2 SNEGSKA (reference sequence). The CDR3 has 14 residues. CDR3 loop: CSANPYAGGVGYAF. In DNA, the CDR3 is TGCAGTGCCAACCCCTATGCAGGGGGGGTTGGCTACGCCTTC.

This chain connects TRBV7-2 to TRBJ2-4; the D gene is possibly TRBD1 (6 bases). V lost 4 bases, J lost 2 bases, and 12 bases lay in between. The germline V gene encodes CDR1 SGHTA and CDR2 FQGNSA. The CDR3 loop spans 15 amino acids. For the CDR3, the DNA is TGTGCCAGCAGCTATACGGGACATACCAAAAACATTCAGTACTTC. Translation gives CASSYTGHTKNIQYF.

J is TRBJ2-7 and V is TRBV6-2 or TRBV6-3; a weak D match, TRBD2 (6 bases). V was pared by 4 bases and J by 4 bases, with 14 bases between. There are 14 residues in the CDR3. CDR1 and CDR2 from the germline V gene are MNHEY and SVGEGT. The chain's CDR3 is CASSSTARGYEQYF. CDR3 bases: TGTGCCAGCAGTTCCACAGCACGGGGGTACGAGCAGTACTTC.

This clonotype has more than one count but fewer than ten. CDR3 region: CASSLGGWLNEQYF. CDR3 sequence (DNA): TGTGCCAGCAGTCTAGGGGGATGGTTGAACGAGCAGTACTTC. The V gene is TRBV12-3 or TRBV12-4, the J gene TRBJ2-7; a weak D match, TRBD1 (6 bases). This CDR3 has 14 residues. V was shortened by 5 bases and J by 5 bases, with 16 bases between the two germline ends.

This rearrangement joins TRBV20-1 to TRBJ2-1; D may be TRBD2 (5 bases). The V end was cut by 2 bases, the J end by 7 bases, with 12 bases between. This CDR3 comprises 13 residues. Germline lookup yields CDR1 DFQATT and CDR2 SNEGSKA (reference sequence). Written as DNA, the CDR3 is TGCAGTGCTAGACCCCCTAGCACTAATGAGCAGTTCTTC. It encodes CSARPPSTNEQFF.